This record concerns one T cell receptor (beta chain) sequence. Its antigen is currently unknown. The data originate from a study of blood T cells in healthy people across ages. General study findings and limits: The long-lived group displayed more naive CD4+ cells, plus higher diversity, than the aged donors did. Reliance upon unsorted PBMCs precluded definitive naive versus antigen-experienced comparison.

Germline CDR1 SGHRS, CDR2 YFSETQ. The ends were cut back, 0 bases at V and 3 bases at J, with 12 bases in the middle. CDR3 size: 15 residues. Through a sample-barcoded 5' primer and a J-beta primer mix, a second PCR was run for about 6 to 11 cycles. Every cDNA was tagged by a template-switch adaptor with 12 random nucleotides. Each CDR3 protein is one row after TCRdb ran MiXCR on the 5' RACE reads. The sample has 1.5 million to 2 million distinct CDR3 sequences, around 35% seen once. Sequencing used blood. The gene calls are TRBV5-1 and TRBJ1-1, with D tentatively TRBD1 (6 bases). The sequence was collected from a woman aged 25 to 39 in good health. The CDR3 DNA sequence: TGCGCCAGCAGCTTGGTTGGCAGGGGACACACTGAAGCTTTCTTT. Protein sequence: CASSLVGRGHTEAFF. Using reference TRBV5-1 and TRBJ1-1 for the parts outside the CDR3, the full variable domain is KAGVTQTPRYLIKTRGQQVTLSCSPISGHRSVSWYQQTPGQGLQFLFEYFSETQRNKGNFPGRFSGRQFSNSRSEMNVSTLELGDSALYLCASSLVGRGHTEAFFGQGTRLTVV.